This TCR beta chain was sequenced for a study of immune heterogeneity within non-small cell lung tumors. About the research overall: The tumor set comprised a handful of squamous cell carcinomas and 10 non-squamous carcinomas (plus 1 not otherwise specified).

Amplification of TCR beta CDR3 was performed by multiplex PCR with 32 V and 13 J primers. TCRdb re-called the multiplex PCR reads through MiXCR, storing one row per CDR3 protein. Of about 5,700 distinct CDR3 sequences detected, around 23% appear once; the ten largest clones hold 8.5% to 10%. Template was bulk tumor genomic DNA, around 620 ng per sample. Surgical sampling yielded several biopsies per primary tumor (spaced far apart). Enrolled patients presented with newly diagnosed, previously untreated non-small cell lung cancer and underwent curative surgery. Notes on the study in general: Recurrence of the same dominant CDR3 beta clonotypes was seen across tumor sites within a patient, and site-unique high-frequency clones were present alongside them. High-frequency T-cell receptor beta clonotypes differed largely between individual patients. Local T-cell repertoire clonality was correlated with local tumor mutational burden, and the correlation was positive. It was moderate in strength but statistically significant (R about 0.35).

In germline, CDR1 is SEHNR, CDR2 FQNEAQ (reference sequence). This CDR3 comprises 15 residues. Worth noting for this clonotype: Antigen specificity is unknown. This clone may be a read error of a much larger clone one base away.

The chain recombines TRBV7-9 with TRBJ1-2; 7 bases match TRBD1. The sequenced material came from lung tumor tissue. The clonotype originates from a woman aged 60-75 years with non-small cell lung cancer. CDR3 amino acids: CTSSKGGRGDYGYTF. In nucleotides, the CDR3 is TGTACCAGCAGCAAGGGGGGCAGGGGGGACTATGGCTACACCTTC.